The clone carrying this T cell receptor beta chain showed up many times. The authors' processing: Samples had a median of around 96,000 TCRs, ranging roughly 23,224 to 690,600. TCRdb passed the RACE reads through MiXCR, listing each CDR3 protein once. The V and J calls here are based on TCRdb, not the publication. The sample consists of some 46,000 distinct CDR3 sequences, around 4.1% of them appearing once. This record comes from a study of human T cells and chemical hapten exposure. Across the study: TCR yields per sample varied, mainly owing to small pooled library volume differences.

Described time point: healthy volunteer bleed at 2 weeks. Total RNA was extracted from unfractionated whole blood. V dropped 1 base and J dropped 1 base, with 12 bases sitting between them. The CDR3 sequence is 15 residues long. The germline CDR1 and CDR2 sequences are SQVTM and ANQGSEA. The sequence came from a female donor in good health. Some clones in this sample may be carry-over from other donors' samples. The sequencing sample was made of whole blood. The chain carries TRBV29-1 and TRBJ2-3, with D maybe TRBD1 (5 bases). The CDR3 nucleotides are TGCAGCGTTGAAGGGCGGATACAGGGCACAGATACGCAGTATTTT. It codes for CSVEGRIQGTDTQYF.